The source of this TCR beta chain is a study of memory CD4+ T cells and cytomegalovirus serostatus. Broader study findings: CMV serostatus prediction reached median AUC around 0.95, or 0.9 with US-trained model.

For this clone: Its matching antigen is unknown.

Assay used: immunoSEQ multiplex PCR; TCRdb lists only in-frame clones, some missing. The sample includes fewer than 35,000 clones, 76% of them seen just once. The sort gate was single viable CD3+CD4+CD8-CD45RO+ cells for memory CD4+ T cells. Sequencing was performed on memory CD4+ T cells from blood. The sequence came from an adult in good health and CMV-seronegative.

Written as DNA, the CDR3 is TGTGCCAGCAGTTTAGGAGCTAACTATGGCTACACCTTC. Protein: CASSLGANYGYTF. This sequence joins TRBV6-6 and TRBJ1-2; D remains ambiguous. V was clipped by 4 bases and J by 0 bases, with 6 bases between them. Germline loops: CDR1 MNHNY, CDR2 SVGAGI (reference sequence). The CDR3 has 13 residues.